Following are 12 T cell receptor beta chains from one sample sequenced in a study of Ad26.COV2.S vaccination and SARS-CoV-2 variants. Documented treatment: about 20 received Ad26.COV2.S at low or high dose, single or two shots; 5 received placebo; per-sample allocation not given. Repertoires come from day 63 after the first vaccine or placebo injection. Some clones are missing from TCRdb's copy, which holds only in-frame ones; the method was immunoSEQ multiplex PCR. The repertoire holds 300,000 to 400,000 clones, about 88% seen once, with 6.4% in the top ten. This specimen was peripheral blood, taken in a trial of Ad26.COV2.S vaccine versus placebo. The receptor source for this set is a person between 18 and 65 years old who received the Ad26.COV2.S COVID-19 vaccine or a placebo.

The J gene is TRBJ2-1, the V gene TRBV4-1, with 10 bases matching TRBD1. Germline V CDR1 and CDR2: MGHRA, YSYEKL. CDR3 length: 20 residues. V shed 0 bases and J 2 bases; nucleotides not matched to a gene: 13. CDR3 nucleotides: TGCGCCAGCAGCCAAGATCTACAGCGGACAGGGGGTTTCACCTACAATGAGCAGTTCTTC. It yields the protein CASSQDLQRTGGFTYNEQFF.

This clone is a singleton in its sample. This chain uses TRBV5-1 with TRBJ2-3; 7 bases are a match to TRBD2. Per germline, CDR1 SGHRS and CDR2 YFSETQ. The CDR3 is 14 residues long. J lost 3 bases, V lost 9 bases, and 10 bases had no gene match. CDR3 sequence (DNA): TGCGCCAATTCCTTGGGAGGGGAGACAGATACGCAGTATTTT. Encoded protein: CANSLGGETDTQYF.

This rearrangement joins TRBV6-5 to TRBJ2-5; D gene uncertain. The germline V and J ends were trimmed by 10 bases and 4 bases, with 19 bases remaining between them. The CDR3 contains 14 residues. The germline CDR1 and CDR2 sequences are MNHEY and SVGAGI. This CDR3 is CATWRRVRGETQYF. In nucleotides, the CDR3 is TGTGCCACCTGGCGTCGGGTCAGAGGAGAGACCCAGTACTTC.

The rearrangement joins TRBV7-9 to TRBJ2-7; D call uncertain. Trimming removed 4 bases at V and 5 bases at J, with 6 bases between. Germline values: CDR1 SEHNR, CDR2 FQNEAQ (reference sequence). This CDR3 is 11 amino acids long. CDR3 protein: CASSWIHEQYF. CDR3 sequence (DNA): TGTGCCAGCAGCTGGATCCACGAGCAGTACTTC.

In its sample, this clone was seen once. The chain carries TRBV15 and TRBJ1-5; 11 nucleotides align to TRBD1. The ends lost 3 bases at V and 5 bases at J; junction bases unmatched: 3. The CDR3 has 15 amino acids. Germline V gene data show CDR1 as LNHNV and CDR2 as YYDKDF (reference sequence). The CDR3 loop reads CATSRDRGQDQPQHF. The CDR3, as DNA: TGTGCCACCAGCAGGGACAGGGGGCAGGATCAGCCCCAGCATTTT.

This chain joins TRBV11-1 and TRBJ1-2; D remains ambiguous. V was trimmed by 5 bases and J by 2 bases, leaving 15 bases between them. Germline-derived CDR1 and CDR2 are SGHAT and FQDESV (reference sequence). CDR3 length: 15 residues. The CDR3 region is CASSAPLTENYGYTF. CDR3 DNA: TGTGCCAGCAGCGCCCCCTTGACGGAAAACTATGGCTACACCTTC.

The chain links TRBV19 to TRBJ2-7, with 9 positions matching TRBD2. With V trimmed by 1 base and J by 4 bases, 2 bases remained unmatched. CDR1 is LNHDA, CDR2 SQIVND, per germline (reference sequence). CDR3 size: 14 residues. The CDR3 spells CASSIVLAGYEQYF. Here the CDR3 DNA reads TGTGCCAGTAGTATAGTTCTAGCGGGGTACGAGCAGTACTTC.

The rearrangement uses TRBV19 and TRBJ1-5; D is undetermined. There are 13 residues in the CDR3. From germline, CDR1 is LNHDA and CDR2 SQIVND (reference sequence). The V gene lost 3 bases and the J gene lost 4 bases, with 7 bases spanning the gap. CDR3 protein: CASSMDRNQPQHF. The CDR3 DNA sequence: TGTGCCAGTAGTATGGATCGGAATCAGCCCCAGCATTTT.

This sequence joins TRBV11-2 and TRBJ2-5; 8 nucleotides line up with TRBD1. The CDR3 covers 16 residues. V lost 5 bases and J lost 2; bases outside the gene matches: 10. Germline CDR1 is SGHAT and CDR2 is FQNNGV. Here the CDR3 reads CASSPNRGSGQETQYF. The CDR3 nucleotides are TGTGCCAGCAGCCCTAACAGGGGGTCTGGACAAGAGACCCAGTACTTC.

CDR3 amino acids: CASSRGQSNQPQHF. In DNA form, the CDR3 reads TGTGCCAGCAGTCGCGGGCAAAGCAATCAGCCCCAGCATTTT. J is TRBJ1-5 and V is TRBV27; D not certain. Germline V gene sequence: CDR1 MNHEY, CDR2 SMNVEV (reference sequence). V gave up 5 bases and J gave up 1 base, with 9 bases separating them. The CDR3 runs to 14 residues.

V usage is TRBV10-3 and J usage is TRBJ1-1, with 7 bases identical to TRBD1. CDR1 and CDR2 from the germline V gene are ENHRY and SYGVKD. The CDR3 runs to 17 residues. The V segment lost 0 bases and the J segment 0 bases; nucleotides outside the gene matches: 7. CDR3 residues: CAISESVSGQLNTEAFF. CDR3 DNA: TGTGCCATCAGTGAGTCGGTTTCGGGACAGCTGAACACTGAAGCTTTCTTT.

This clone came up a few times. The gene calls are TRBV18 and TRBJ1-2; D might be TRBD1 (5 bases). V lost 2 bases and J 6 bases, leaving 13 bases between the germline ends. The CDR3 covers 14 residues. Germline V CDR1 and CDR2: KGHSH, LQKENI. This CDR3 reads CASSPGEGVDGYTF. The CDR3, as DNA: TGTGCCAGCTCACCAGGGGAAGGGGTGGATGGCTACACCTTC.